This T cell receptor beta chain was captured by sequencing in a study of control samples from healthy donors and cancer patients. TCRdb's table, derived via immunoSEQ multiplex PCR, lists solely in-frame clones and lacks some. The table lists some 120,000 clones, about 93% of them singletons, with approximately 2.5% in the top ten. The CDR3 is 13 amino acids. V dropped 6 bases and J dropped 4 bases, with 12 bases sitting between them. The germline V gene has CDR1 SNHLY and CDR2 FYNNEI. The TCR was taken from a man in his thirties or forties in good health. The V and J genes are TRBV2 and TRBJ1-1; the D gene is possibly TRBD1 (5 bases). Sequenced input: blood. CDR3: CASRTDGFTEAFF. CDR3 DNA: TGTGCCAGCAGGACAGATGGGTTCACTGAAGCTTTCTTT.